This TCR beta chain was profiled in a study of T-cell reconstitution after alpha-beta-depleted transplantation in children. Researchers prepared the TCRbeta library using unique molecular identifiers, the study reports. TCRdb processed the PCR reads anew with MiXCR; each CDR3 protein has one entry. The sample holds roughly 500,000 distinct CDR3 sequences, approximately 32% seen once. This clonotype was found a few times. CDR1 is SGHTA and CDR2 is FQGNSA in the germline V gene. V lost 6 bases, J lost 0 bases, and 5 bases stayed unmatched. This CDR3 has 16 amino acids. The TCR originated in a human donor who donated a stem cell graft to a child with aplastic anemia. The material was PBMCs from the stem cell graft donor, obtained from the stem cell graft. The rearrangement links TRBV7-2 to TRBJ2-2, with 9 bases fitting TRBD1. This chain's CDR3 is CASRQGQGPNTGELFF. Written as DNA, the CDR3 is TGTGCCAGCAGACAGGGACAGGGCCCGAACACCGGGGAGCTGTTTTTT.